The 21 T cell receptor beta chains listed next were all sequenced from one sample in a study of vaccination and CD4 T cells after COVID-19. The Oncomine TCR Beta short-read assay sequenced DNA from cultured CD4+ T cells. Via MiXCR, TCRdb re-called the PCR reads, giving one row per CDR3 protein. This sample yields some 21,000 distinct CDR3 sequences, of which 60% are seen a single time; about an eighth belongs to the top ten. For these receptors, no antigen is known. Treatment: approximately nine-day PBMC culture with coronavirus spike peptide pools or control peptides (ViraFEST assay). The sample in question was CD4+ T cells from blood, cultured in vitro, obtained after SARS-CoV-2 vaccination. These receptors all come from a human donor who received a COVID-19 vaccine.

The CDR3 nucleotides read TGTGCCACCAGTGACCCCGTGGGGGTTACGAACACCGGGGAGCTGTTTTTT. Its protein product is CATSDPVGVTNTGELFF. The genes are TRBV24-1 and TRBJ2-2, with D tentatively TRBD1 or TRBD2 (5 bases each). Germline CDR1 KGHDR, CDR2 SFDVKD. CDR3 length: 17 amino acids. V was cut by 4 bases and J by 0 bases, with 14 bases left in between.

The gene calls are TRBV24-1 and TRBJ1-2; the match to TRBD1 covers 7 bases. With V trimmed by 5 bases and J by 5 bases, 7 bases remained unmatched. From germline, CDR1 is KGHDR and CDR2 SFDVKD. This CDR3 is 14 amino acids long. In DNA form, the CDR3 reads TGTGCCACCAGTGTTCCGGGACAGATTTATGGCTACACCTTC. It codes for CATSVPGQIYGYTF.

The CDR3 reads CSARTEKGGYTF. The CDR3 DNA reads TGCAGTGCGCGGACAGAGAAGGGTGGCTACACCTTC. The chain links TRBV20-1 to TRBJ1-2; possibly TRBD1 for D (6 bases). The V gene lost 6 bases and the J gene lost 7 bases, with 15 bases spanning the gap. The germline gives CDR1 DFQATT, CDR2 SNEGSKA (reference sequence). This CDR3 is built from 12 residues.

In its sample, this clonotype was seen a few times. The V call is TRBV10-3, the J call TRBJ2-5; D gene ambiguous. This CDR3 spans 14 amino acids. CDR1 and CDR2 from the germline V gene are ENHRY and SYGVKD. V lost 4 bases, J lost 0 bases, and 9 bases lay in between. The CDR3 coding sequence is TGTGCCATCAGTGCGTCGGCAGACCAAGAGACCCAGTACTTC. This codes for CAISASADQETQYF.

This clonotype came up a few times. The chain carries TRBV24-1 and TRBJ2-1; 15 bases fit TRBD2. The CDR3 runs 18 residues. V was clipped by 0 bases and J by 4 bases; unmatched bases: 3. Germline CDR1 reads KGHDR; CDR2 reads SFDVKD. The CDR3 DNA follows: TGTGCCACCAGTGATTTGCCGGGGACTAGCGGGGGGTACAATGAGCAGTTCTTC. Translating it yields CATSDLPGTSGGYNEQFF.

The chain carries TRBV25-1 and TRBJ1-1, with D possibly matching TRBD1 (6 bases). Trimming shortened V by 4 bases and J by 4 bases, and 16 bases separated the two germline ends. The CDR3 spans 15 residues. Germline CDR1 and CDR2: MGHDK and SYGVNS. The CDR3 sequence is CASSATRGGATEAFF. Here the CDR3 DNA reads TGTGCCAGCAGTGCGACAAGAGGGGGGGCCACTGAAGCTTTCTTT.

This clonotype was observed a handful of times. The chain recombines TRBV5-4 with TRBJ2-5; TRBD2 matches 10 bases. V was pared by 0 bases and J by 2 bases, with 4 bases of the junction left unmatched. CDR1 is SGHNT, CDR2 YYREEE, per germline (reference sequence). CDR3 length: 16 amino acids. CDR3 coding DNA: TGTGCCAGCAGCTTGGGTCCAGCGGGGGGGCAAGAGACCCAGTACTTC. It yields the protein CASSLGPAGGQETQYF. Full variable domain (missing parts from reference TRBV5-4 and TRBJ2-5): ETGVTQSPTHLIKTRGQQVTLRCSSQSGHNTVSWYQQALGQGPQFIFQYYREEENGRGNFPPRFSGLQFPNYSSELNVNALELDDSALYLCASSLGPAGGQETQYFGPGTRLLVL.

The chain has TRBV6-5 and TRBJ1-4, with unresolved D. CDR1 is MNHEY, CDR2 SVGAGI, per germline. CDR3 length: 17 residues. The V gene lost 0 bases and the J gene lost 0 bases, with 11 bases spanning the gap. This CDR3 is CASSYSGWESTNEKLFF. DNA of the CDR3: TGTGCCAGCAGTTACTCGGGTTGGGAGTCAACTAATGAAAAACTGTTTTTT.

The chain joins TRBV5-1 to TRBJ2-5; 8 bases are a match to TRBD1. With 0 bases clipped from V and 2 bases from J, the junction kept 6 bases outside the gene matches. Germline loops: CDR1 SGHRS, CDR2 YFSETQ. The CDR3 is 16 residues long. CDR3 nucleotides: TGCGCCAGCAGCTTGGGGACAGGGCACATTCAAGAGACCCAGTACTTC. Protein: CASSLGTGHIQETQYF.

CDR3 sequence (DNA): TGTGCCAGCAGCTCCCGGTGGGGGCTTAGTACGCAGTATTTT. Its translation is CASSSRWGLSTQYF. This chain links TRBV11-3 with TRBJ2-3; a weak D match, TRBD1 (6 bases). The CDR3 contains 14 residues. V lost 4 bases to trimming and J lost 8 bases, with 16 bases between them. Germline V gives CDR1 SGHNT, CDR2 YENEEA.

The chain employs TRBV7-9 and TRBJ1-5; D is unclear. There are 17 residues in the CDR3. Germline V gene sequence: CDR1 SEHNR, CDR2 FQNEAQ (reference sequence). V lost 1 base and J 4 bases, leaving 17 bases between the germline ends. For the CDR3, the DNA is TGTGCCAGCAGCTTAGTCCTCCTGGGGTTTGGAAATCAGCCCCAGCATTTT. This sequence encodes CASSLVLLGFGNQPQHF.

This sequence joins TRBV6-1 and TRBJ2-2; D uncertain. The V end was cut by 2 bases, the J end by 1 base, with 11 bases between. Germline V CDR1 and CDR2: MNHNS, SASEGT. The CDR3 length is 16 residues. The CDR3 region is CASSEMSGWNTGELFF. Written as DNA, the CDR3 is TGTGCCAGCAGTGAAATGTCAGGTTGGAACACCGGGGAGCTGTTTTTT.

This clonotype is medium-sized (0.01 to 0.1%) in the sample. CDR3 sequence reads: CATSDRVGLQPQHF. The DNA of the CDR3 is TGTGCCACCAGTGACAGGGTTGGGCTTCAGCCCCAGCATTTT. This chain uses TRBV24-1 with TRBJ1-5, with D perhaps TRBD1 (5 bases). V was shortened by 4 bases and J by 6 bases, with 12 bases between the two germline ends. Per the germline V gene, CDR1 is KGHDR and CDR2 is SFDVKD. This CDR3 has 14 amino acids.

This chain joins TRBV20-1 and TRBJ1-1; no clear D. The CDR3 is 11 amino acids. Looked up from germline, CDR1 is DFQATT and CDR2 is SNEGSKA (reference sequence). Trimming stripped 7 bases from V and 0 bases from J, with 6 bases between. In nucleotides, the CDR3 is TGCAGTGGGACGGTGAACACTGAAGCTTTCTTT. Protein: CSGTVNTEAFF.

The genes are TRBV30 and TRBJ1-2; TRBD1 agrees at 8 bases. Trimming removed 7 bases from V and 8 bases from J; junction bases left unmatched: 6. Germline V gene lookup returns CDR1 GTSNPN and CDR2 SVGIG (reference sequence). The CDR3 is 11 amino acids. The CDR3, as DNA: TGTGCCTATCGGACAGGGACGGGCTACACCTTC. Translating it yields CAYRTGTGYTF.

The V call is TRBV6-5, the J call TRBJ2-1; 14 nucleotides match TRBD2. J gave up 11 bases and V 0 bases, and 9 bases lay outside the gene matches. The CDR3 extends over 17 amino acids. Germline CDR1 is MNHEY and CDR2 is SVGAGI. The CDR3: CASSYSTGTSGGGKQFF. As DNA, the CDR3 is TGTGCCAGCAGTTACTCAACCGGGACTAGCGGGGGCGGTAAGCAGTTCTTC.

The chain carries TRBV19 and TRBJ2-7; TRBD1 agrees at 8 bases. CDR1 is LNHDA and CDR2 is SQIVND in the germline V gene (reference sequence). The junction had 6 bases not matched to a gene; V was cut back by 4 bases and J by 4 bases. The CDR3 extends over 14 amino acids. This CDR3 reads CASSNDQGAYEQYF. The CDR3 coding sequence is TGTGCCAGTAGTAACGACCAGGGGGCGTACGAGCAGTACTTC.

The chain recombines TRBV11-3 with TRBJ2-1; 12 bases fit TRBD2. V lost 5 bases, J lost 4 bases, and 6 bases stayed unmatched. Germline V gene lookup returns CDR1 SGHNT and CDR2 YENEEA. This CDR3 region has 16 residues. For the CDR3, the DNA is TGTGCCAGCAGCATCGGGACTAGCGGGCGATACAATGAGCAGTTCTTC. Translating it yields CASSIGTSGRYNEQFF.

The J gene is TRBJ1-1, the V gene TRBV18; 7 positions match TRBD1. This CDR3 spans 15 amino acids. V shed 1 base, J shed 5 bases, and the junction held 7 bases outside the gene matches. Germline V gives CDR1 KGHSH, CDR2 LQKENI. The CDR3 sequence: CASSPQTQGETEAFF. The DNA for the CDR3 is TGTGCCAGCTCACCACAAACGCAGGGGGAAACTGAAGCTTTCTTT. Looking up the rest from reference TRBV18 and TRBJ1-1 gives the full variable domain: NAGVMQNPRHLVRRRGQEARLRCSPMKGHSHVYWYRQLPEEGLKFMVYLQKENIIDESGMPKERFSAEFPKEGPSILRIQQVVRGDSAAYFCASSPQTQGETEAFFGQGTRLTVV.

V gene TRBV5-1 combines with J gene TRBJ1-1; maybe TRBD1 (6 bases). The CDR3 is made up of 15 amino acids. V gave up 1 base and J gave up 0 bases, with 10 bases separating them. Per germline, CDR1 SGHRS and CDR2 YFSETQ. CDR3 residues: CASSLTGPMNTEAFF. The CDR3 DNA reads TGCGCCAGCAGCTTGACAGGGCCCATGAACACTGAAGCTTTCTTT.

This chain joins TRBV15 and TRBJ2-2; 8 positions match TRBD1. Trimming at V came to 6 bases and at J to 4 bases, leaving 7 bases not matched to a gene. Germline V lookup: CDR1 LNHNV, CDR2 YYDKDF (reference sequence). The CDR3 spans 15 residues. The DNA of the CDR3 is TGTGCCACCAGGCAGACAGGGGCTACCACCGGGGAGCTGTTTTTT. Its translation is CATRQTGATTGELFF.